The rows below give T cell receptor beta chains drawn from one sample of a study of T cells in localized non-small cell lung cancer. Method: immunoSEQ multiplex PCR; TCRdb's copy keeps in-frame clones and lacks some. The data hold 60,000 to 85,000 clones, with about 86% observed a single time. Sequences were derived from peripheral blood, sampled before any cancer treatment. The receptors derive from a male donor aged 60 or over with stage III squamous cell lung carcinoma. The CDR3 runs from the conserved cysteine through the conserved F or W. D genes are given only for firm matches. Size tells how often a clone was seen (once, few, many) or the class of an expanded clone, and some rows leave it out.

-,TRBV5-1,TRBJ1-1,-,TGCGCCAGCAGCTTGGGCCAGAAGACTGAAGCTTTCTTT,CASSLGQKTEAFF
-,TRBV27,TRBJ2-2,-,TGTGCCAGCAGTTACGAGGGAGTCAGGGGCGGGGAGCTGTTTTTT,CASSYEGVRGGELFF
-,TRBV19,TRBJ1-2,-,TGTGCCAGTAGTATGGTCCCCAGTGAGGGCTACACCTTC,CASSMVPSEGYTF
-,TRBV5-4,TRBJ2-3,-,TGTGCCAGCAGCTTCTCAGCGGAAGATACGCAGTATTTT,CASSFSAEDTQYF
-,TRBV5-6,TRBJ1-2,TRBD1,TGTGCCAGCAGCCTGGGGGACAGGGGGATCTATGGCTACACCTTC,CASSLGDRGIYGYTF
-,TRBV19,TRBJ2-3,-,TGTGCCAGTAGTATAATCCCGGACCCTAGTTGGGCAGATACGCAGTATTTT,CASSIIPDPSWADTQYF
-,TRBV5-6,TRBJ2-3,TRBD2,TGTGCCAGCAGCACCCCCCTAGCGGGGGGTGTGAATACGCAGTATTTT,CASSTPLAGGVNTQYF
once,TRBV14,TRBJ1-1,-,TGTGCCAGCAGCCAATGGATGAACACTGAAGCTTTCTTT,CASSQWMNTEAFF
-,TRBV5-4,TRBJ2-7,-,TGTGCCAGCAGCTTGGCGTCAGGGCGGTCGGTAGGGGAGCAGTACTTC,CASSLASGRSVGEQYF
-,TRBV19,TRBJ1-1,-,TGTGCCAGTAGTATACAGGGGAATAGGAACACTGAAGCTTTCTTT,CASSIQGNRNTEAFF
-,TRBV9,TRBJ2-3,TRBD1,TGTGCCAGCAGCGTAGGGGACAGAGGAGATACGCAGTATTTT,CASSVGDRGDTQYF
-,TRBV15,TRBJ2-3,TRBD1,TGTGCCACCAGCAGAGACAGGGGGCCCGCAGATACGCAGTATTTT,CATSRDRGPADTQYF
once,TRBV7-9,TRBJ2-3,-,TGTGCCAGCAGCGGTATGGCGGGGGCGTTGCAACAGCAGTATTTT,CASSGMAGALQQQYF
-,TRBV5-6,TRBJ1-2,-,TGTGCCAGCAGCTCCACGGGGTGGGCAACGGGTAGATATGGCTACACCTTC,CASSSTGWATGRYGYTF